Given below is one T cell receptor (beta chain) in context. Its cognate antigen is unknown. This record comes from a study of blood T cells in healthy people across ages. Regarding the study as a whole: Higher diversity, along with more naive CD4+ cells, distinguished long-lived donors from aged donors. Possibly, changes in expanded clonotypes were confounded because donor CMV status was unknown.

A sample-barcoded 5' primer and a J-beta primer mix were used in a second PCR of roughly 7 to 11 cycles. Every cDNA was tagged by a template-switch adaptor with 12 random nucleotides. TCRdb called the 5' RACE reads again in MiXCR, with one record for every CDR3 protein. The sample has about 640,000 distinct CDR3 sequences; 45% to 65% are singletons. This TCR derives from a man in his 60s in good health. The sequenced sample was blood.

This CDR3 is CSVGNLAGQPQHF. Written as DNA, the CDR3 is TGCAGCGTCGGGAACCTCGCTGGTCAGCCCCAGCATTTT. The chain is built from TRBV29-1 and TRBJ1-5; D gene unclear. CDR1 and CDR2 (germline): SQVTM, ANQGSEA. V was cut by 6 bases and J by 6 bases, with 15 bases left in between. CDR3 length equals 13 residues.